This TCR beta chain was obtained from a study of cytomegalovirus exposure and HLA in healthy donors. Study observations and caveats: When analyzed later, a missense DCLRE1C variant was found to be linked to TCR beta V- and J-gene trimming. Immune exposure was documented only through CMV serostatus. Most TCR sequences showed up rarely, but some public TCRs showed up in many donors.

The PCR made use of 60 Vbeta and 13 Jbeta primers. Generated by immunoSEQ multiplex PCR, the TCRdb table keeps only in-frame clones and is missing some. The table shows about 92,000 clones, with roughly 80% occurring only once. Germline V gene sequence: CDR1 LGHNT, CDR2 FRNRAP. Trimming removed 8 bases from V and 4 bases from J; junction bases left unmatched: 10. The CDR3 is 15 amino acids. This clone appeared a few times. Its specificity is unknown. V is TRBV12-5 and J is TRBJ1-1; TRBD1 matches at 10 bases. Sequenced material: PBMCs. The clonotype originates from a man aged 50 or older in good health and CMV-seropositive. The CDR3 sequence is CASMTDRGTVTEAFF. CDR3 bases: TGTGCTAGTATGACGGACAGGGGGACGGTCACTGAAGCTTTCTTT.